One sample yielded the 23 T cell receptor beta chains listed below, sequenced in a study of CD8 T cells in Susac syndrome. Reverse transcription used about 0.45 to 1 ug RNA and random hexamers. One entry per CDR3 protein results from TCRdb running MiXCR on the immunoSEQ multiplex PCR reads. This table holds 250,000 to 300,000 distinct CDR3 sequences, about 85% found once. The sequencing sample was made of CD8+ T cells from PBMCs. These TCRs come from a human donor with multiple sclerosis.

The CDR3 region is CSARDGAKNIQYF. In DNA, the CDR3 is TGCAGTGCTAGAGACGGAGCCAAAAACATTCAGTACTTC. The chain combines TRBV20-1 with TRBJ2-4; no clear D gene. Deletions cut 0 bases from V and 0 bases from J, with 3 bases between. Germline CDR1 DFQATT, CDR2 SNEGSKA (reference sequence). The CDR3 spans 13 residues.

This chain uses TRBV7-9 with TRBJ2-7, with 12 bases that match TRBD2. After removal of 4 bases from V and 0 bases from J, the junction contained 4 bases not matched to a gene. CDR1 is SEHNR, CDR2 FQNEAQ, per germline (reference sequence). The CDR3 has 16 residues. The DNA of the CDR3 is TGTGCCAGCAGCTCCCCGACTAGCGGGAGCTCCTACGAGCAGTACTTC. Amino acids: CASSSPTSGSSYEQYF.

The chain joins TRBV7-9 to TRBJ1-1; D may be TRBD1 (5 bases). The V end was cut by 4 bases, the J end by 1 base, with 10 bases between. Germline lookup yields CDR1 SEHNR and CDR2 FQNEAQ (reference sequence). The CDR3 has 14 residues. CDR3 loop: CASSSRQKNTEAFF. The DNA of the CDR3 is TGTGCCAGCAGCTCCAGACAGAAGAACACTGAAGCTTTCTTT. The variable domain in full, completed from reference TRBV7-9 and TRBJ1-1, reads DTGVSQNPRHKITKRGQNVTFRCDPISEHNRLYWYRQTLGQGPEFLTYFQNEAQLEKSRLLSDRFSAERPKGSFSTLEIQRTEQGDSAMYLCASSSRQKNTEAFFGQGTRLTVV.

The chain is built from TRBV28 and TRBJ2-7; perhaps TRBD1 as D (6 bases). The CDR3 sequence is 12 residues long. Trimming took off 8 bases at V and 4 bases at J, with 12 bases between the two ends. Germline V CDR1 and CDR2: MDHEN, SYDVKM. CDR3 in amino acids: CASLGQGYEQYF. CDR3 DNA: TGTGCCAGCCTGGGACAAGGTTACGAGCAGTACTTC.

The rearrangement joins TRBV28 to TRBJ2-7; no firm D call. Deletions cut 6 bases from V and 0 bases from J, with 15 bases between. The CDR3 consists of 15 residues. Germline lookup yields CDR1 MDHEN and CDR2 SYDVKM. In DNA, the CDR3 is TGTGCCAGCAGGAGCAGGCAGGCTGTCTCCTACGAGCAGTACTTC. As protein: CASRSRQAVSYEQYF.

This clonotype was found a few times. The chain combines TRBV7-9 with TRBJ2-7, with 9 bases identical to TRBD1. The V and J ends lost 3 bases and 5 bases, in that order; junction bases with no gene match: 2. The germline V gene encodes CDR1 SEHNR and CDR2 FQNEAQ (reference sequence). The CDR3 is 13 residues long. CDR3 coding DNA: TGTGCCAGCAGCTTGGACAGGGGCCACGAGCAGTACTTC. Amino acids: CASSLDRGHEQYF.

The chain joins TRBV28 to TRBJ2-7; D gene ambiguous. V lost 0 bases to trimming and J lost 3 bases, with 18 bases between them. Germline CDR1 MDHEN, CDR2 SYDVKM. This CDR3 has 17 amino acids. In nucleotides, the CDR3 is TGTGCCAGCAGTTTATGCGTTTGCGGCCCGACAAGCTACGAGCAGTACTTC. This sequence encodes CASSLCVCGPTSYEQYF.

The chain carries TRBV7-9 and TRBJ1-6, with 8 bases identical to TRBD1. The trim removed 6 bases at V and 7 bases at J, leaving 11 bases unmatched. Germline assignment: CDR1 SEHNR and CDR2 FQNEAQ (reference sequence). This CDR3 has 16 residues. The CDR3 coding sequence is TGTGCCAGCAGTGATACTCGGGACAGGCAAAATTCACCCCTCCACTTT. Its protein is CASSDTRDRQNSPLHF.

The genes are TRBV7-9 and TRBJ1-1; perhaps TRBD1 as D (5 bases). This CDR3 is built from 16 residues. In germline, CDR1 is SEHNR, CDR2 FQNEAQ (reference sequence). Trimming stripped 5 bases from V and 4 bases from J, with 20 bases between. CDR3 sequence reads: CASSHPRESVGTEAFF. The CDR3 nucleotides read TGTGCCAGCAGCCACCCCAGGGAGAGTGTAGGCACTGAAGCTTTCTTT.

The chain recombines TRBV25-1 with TRBJ1-1, with D hard to call. Trimming removed 2 bases from V and 0 bases from J, with 22 bases in between. CDR3 length equals 19 residues. Germline V gene data show CDR1 as MGHDK and CDR2 as SYGVNS. This CDR3 is CASSELTINPVTLNTEAFF. For the CDR3, the DNA is TGTGCCAGCAGTGAACTGACCATCAACCCGGTCACCTTGAACACTGAAGCTTTCTTT.

The rearrangement joins TRBV14 to TRBJ2-1, with 7 nucleotides matching TRBD2. The CDR3 extends over 16 amino acids. Germline V gene data show CDR1 as SGHDN and CDR2 as FVKESK. Trimming at V came to 1 base and at J to 3 bases, leaving 6 bases not matched to a gene. CDR3 in DNA: TGTGCCAGCAGCCAAGTGGGGGGGACTAACTACAATGAGCAGTTCTTC. Translated, it gives CASSQVGGTNYNEQFF.

J is TRBJ2-7 and V is TRBV27; D possibly corresponds to TRBD2 (7 bases). Trimming removed 1 base from V and 7 bases from J, with 11 bases in between. Germline loops: CDR1 MNHEY, CDR2 SMNVEV (reference sequence). This CDR3 comprises 13 residues. The CDR3 loop is CASSLYKGGEQYF. The CDR3 DNA follows: TGTGCCAGCAGTTTATACAAGGGGGGGGAGCAGTACTTC.

V usage is TRBV30 and J usage is TRBJ2-7, with 12 bases fitting TRBD1. The CDR3 has 15 residues. The trim removed 3 bases at V and 9 bases at J, leaving 12 bases unmatched. The germline V gene encodes CDR1 GTSNPN and CDR2 SVGIG (reference sequence). The CDR3: CAWRERDRGQPGQYF. CDR3 DNA: TGTGCCTGGAGAGAAAGGGACAGGGGGCAGCCTGGGCAGTACTTC.

In this sample, this clonotype turned up once. Compared with germline, one end of the junction differs, possibly owing to a read error. The J gene is TRBJ2-1, the V gene TRBV20-1; D is unresolved. Per the germline V gene, CDR1 is DFQATT and CDR2 is SNEGSKA (reference sequence). The CDR3 covers 15 residues. The CDR3 loop reads CSARDPSVIYNEQFF. The CDR3 bases are TGCAGTGCTCGAGATCCTTCGGTGATCTACAATGAGCAGTTCTTC.

This clonotype came up a few times. V and J are TRBV27 and TRBJ1-2; D perhaps matches TRBD1 (6 bases). The CDR3 spans 18 residues. V lost 3 bases to trimming and J lost 0 bases, with 20 bases between them. Germline CDR1 MNHEY, CDR2 SMNVEV (reference sequence). The CDR3 reads CASSFGGGQPPPNYGYTF. For the CDR3, the DNA is TGTGCCAGCAGTTTCGGGGGAGGACAGCCGCCCCCTAACTATGGCTACACCTTC.

The gene calls are TRBV7-9 and TRBJ1-3; tentatively, D is TRBD1 (5 bases). Trimming cost V 11 bases and J 8 bases, with 13 bases left between them. The germline V gene has CDR1 SEHNR and CDR2 FQNEAQ (reference sequence). CDR3 length equals 11 residues. CDR3 DNA sequence: TGTGCCCCCGCCCGGGGGGACACCATATATTTT. It yields the protein CAPARGDTIYF.

In DNA form, the CDR3 reads TGTGCCAGCAGTTCGGACAGAACCTACGAGCAGTACTTC. Encoded protein: CASSSDRTYEQYF. The chain links TRBV7-8 to TRBJ2-7; perhaps TRBD1 as D (6 bases). The germline V and J ends were trimmed by 6 bases and 2 bases, with 11 bases remaining between them. Per germline, CDR1 SGHVS and CDR2 FQNEAQ. CDR3 length: 13 amino acids.

Written as DNA, the CDR3 is TGTGCCAGCAGTAAACAGGGAGGTAACTACGAGCAGTACTTC. Translating gives CASSKQGGNYEQYF. The V gene is TRBV27, the J gene TRBJ2-7, with D possibly called TRBD1 or TRBD2 (6 bases each). CDR1 is MNHEY, CDR2 SMNVEV, per germline (reference sequence). CDR3 length equals 14 residues. V shed 5 bases and J shed 3 bases, with 14 bases lying between them.

The CDR3 spells CSGLFGKGPLHF. CDR3 in DNA: TGCAGCGGCCTTTTTGGAAAGGGACCCCTCCACTTT. The V and J genes are TRBV29-1 and TRBJ1-6; D is undetermined. V shed 7 bases and J shed 12 bases, with 16 bases lying between them. The CDR3 runs 12 residues. In germline, CDR1 is SQVTM, CDR2 ANQGSEA.

The rearrangement links TRBV6-5 to TRBJ1-2; possibly TRBD1 for D (5 bases). V was cut by 3 bases and J by 3 bases, with 11 bases left in between. This CDR3 has 14 residues. Per the germline V gene, CDR1 is MNHEY and CDR2 is SVGAGI. For the CDR3, the DNA is TGTGCCAGCAGTTATCAACAGGCCTACTATGGCTACACCTTC. Translation gives CASSYQQAYYGYTF.

V gene TRBV20-1 combines with J gene TRBJ2-1, with D maybe TRBD2 (5 bases). The CDR3 consists of 14 residues. With 5 bases removed from V and 0 bases from J, the gap between germline ends came to 11 bases. From germline, CDR1 is DFQATT and CDR2 SNEGSKA (reference sequence). The CDR3 sequence: CSAVGRGSYNEQFF. For the CDR3, the DNA is TGCAGTGCTGTAGGTCGGGGCTCCTACAATGAGCAGTTCTTC.

The rearrangement uses TRBV14 and TRBJ1-1, with D possibly TRBD1 on 5 matching bases. Germline loops: CDR1 SGHDN, CDR2 FVKESK. Trimming shortened V by 3 bases and J by 2 bases, and 16 bases separated the two germline ends. The CDR3 length is 16 residues. The CDR3 coding sequence is TGTGCCAGCAGCCAGGGGCCTGGAATATTAAACACTGAAGCTTTCTTT. Its protein product is CASSQGPGILNTEAFF.

The chain uses TRBV7-8 and TRBJ1-2, with D uncertain. Trimming cost V 3 bases and J 4 bases, with 15 bases left between them. CDR3 length: 15 amino acids. Germline V gene sequence: CDR1 SGHVS, CDR2 FQNEAQ. DNA for the CDR3: TGTGCCAGCAGCTTTCGTAATGCACGGAGCTATGGCTACACCTTC. As protein: CASSFRNARSYGYTF.